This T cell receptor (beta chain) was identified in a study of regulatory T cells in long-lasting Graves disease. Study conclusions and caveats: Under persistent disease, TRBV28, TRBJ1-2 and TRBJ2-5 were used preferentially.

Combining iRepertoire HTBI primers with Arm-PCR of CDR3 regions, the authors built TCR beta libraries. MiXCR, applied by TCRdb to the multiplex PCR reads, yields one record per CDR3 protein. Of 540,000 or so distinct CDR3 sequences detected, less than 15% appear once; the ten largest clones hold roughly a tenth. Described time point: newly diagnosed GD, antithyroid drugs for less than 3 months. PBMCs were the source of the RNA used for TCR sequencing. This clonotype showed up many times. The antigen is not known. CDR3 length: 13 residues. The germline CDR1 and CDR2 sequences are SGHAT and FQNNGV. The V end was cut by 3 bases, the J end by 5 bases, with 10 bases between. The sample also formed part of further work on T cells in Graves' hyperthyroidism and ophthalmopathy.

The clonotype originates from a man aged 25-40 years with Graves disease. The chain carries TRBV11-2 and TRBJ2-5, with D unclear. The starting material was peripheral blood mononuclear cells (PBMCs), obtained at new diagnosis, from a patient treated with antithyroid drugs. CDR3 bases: TGTGCCAGCAGCTTGTCGTTGAGGGAGACCCAGTACTTC. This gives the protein CASSLSLRETQYF.